What follows describes a single T cell receptor beta chain. This sample was included in a study of blood T cell repertoires in COVID-19. Clones were sequenced by immunoSEQ multiplex PCR, and TCRdb holds only the in-frame ones, with some missing. The sample has over 300,000 clones, over 70% seen once. This sequence originates from a woman between 45 and 60 years old with acute or convalescent COVID-19. The material sequenced was peripheral blood.

The CDR3 protein is CASSEGGGASQPQHF. CDR3 sequence (DNA): TGTGCCAGCAGTGAGGGTGGGGGGGCAAGTCAGCCCCAGCATTTT. This sequence joins TRBV6-1 and TRBJ1-5, with D perhaps TRBD1 (6 bases). This CDR3 spans 15 amino acids. Germline CDR1 reads MNHNS; CDR2 reads SASEGT. The V gene lost 3 bases and the J gene lost 6 bases, with 15 bases spanning the gap.